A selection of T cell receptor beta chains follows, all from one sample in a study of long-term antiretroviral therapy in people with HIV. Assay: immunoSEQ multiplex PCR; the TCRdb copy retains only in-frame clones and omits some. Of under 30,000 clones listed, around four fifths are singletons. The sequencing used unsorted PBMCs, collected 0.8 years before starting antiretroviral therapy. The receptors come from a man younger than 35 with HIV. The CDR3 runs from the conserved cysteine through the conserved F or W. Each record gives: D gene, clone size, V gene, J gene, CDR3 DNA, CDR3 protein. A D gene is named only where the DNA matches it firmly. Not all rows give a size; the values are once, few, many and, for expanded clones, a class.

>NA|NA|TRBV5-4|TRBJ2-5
TGTGCCAGCAGCTTGGGGACCCTGCCCCCAGAGACCCAGTACTTC
CASSLGTLPPETQYF
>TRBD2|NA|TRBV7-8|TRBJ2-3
TGTGCCAGCAGCTTACGGGGGGGAGATACGCAGTATTTT
CASSLRGGDTQYF
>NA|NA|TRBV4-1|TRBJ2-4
TGCGCCAGCAGCCACTCGGGGACCGACGCAAAAAACATTCAGTACTTC
CASSHSGTDAKNIQYF
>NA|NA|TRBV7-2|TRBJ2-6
TGTGCCAGCAGCTACCAGGGACGCCGTGGGGCCAACGTCCTGACTTTC
CASSYQGRRGANVLTF
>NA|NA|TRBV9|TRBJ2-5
TGTGCCAGCAGCCCCCCCGGCAGGGGAGAGACCCAGTACTTC
CASSPPGRGETQYF
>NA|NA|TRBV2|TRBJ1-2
TGTGCCAGCAGTGAATGGGGCCAGGGGCCCAACTATGGCTACACCTTC
CASSEWGQGPNYGYTF
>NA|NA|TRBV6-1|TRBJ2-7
TGTGCCAGCATGGGCGGGGCTGCCGCCTACGAGCAGTACTTC
CASMGGAAAYEQYF
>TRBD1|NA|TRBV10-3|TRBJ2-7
TGTGCCAGCCGGACAGGGGCGACCTACGAGCAGTACTTC
CASRTGATYEQYF
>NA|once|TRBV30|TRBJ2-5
TGTGCCTGGAGTGTACTTGGGACCCAGTACTTC
CAWSVLGTQYF
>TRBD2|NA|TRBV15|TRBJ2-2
TGTGCCACCAGCAGAGAGTCAGCGGGAGACACCGGGGAGCTGTTTTTT
CATSRESAGDTGELFF
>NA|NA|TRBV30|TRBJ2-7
TGTGCCTGGAGTGTACTTATCGACTCCTACGAGCAGTACTTC
CAWSVLIDSYEQYF
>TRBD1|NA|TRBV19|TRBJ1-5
TGTGCCAGTAGTATTCTGGGACAGGAGGGGCCCCAGCATTTT
CASSILGQEGPQHF
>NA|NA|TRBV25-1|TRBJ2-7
TGTGCCAGCAGTGGCACCTACGAGCAGTACTTC
CASSGTYEQYF
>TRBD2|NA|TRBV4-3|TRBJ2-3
TGCGCCAGCAGCCAAGATGAGCGAGCGGGAGCTGGGGATACGCAGTATTTT
CASSQDERAGAGDTQYF
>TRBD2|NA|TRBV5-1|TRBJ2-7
TGCGCCAGCAGCTTTCGGACTAGCGGGGGGGCCGGCGAGCAGTACTTC
CASSFRTSGGAGEQYF
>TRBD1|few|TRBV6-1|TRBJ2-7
TGTGCCAGCATCTCGGGGACAGGGGTCACCTACGAGCAGTACTTC
CASISGTGVTYEQYF
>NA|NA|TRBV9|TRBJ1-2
TGTGCCAGCAGCGTAGAACGAGACGCAGCGGGGGCTACCTTC
CASSVERDAAGATF
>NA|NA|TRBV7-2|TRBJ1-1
TGTGCCAGCAGCTTAGCGCCGGGGCTAAACACTGAAGCTTTCTTT
CASSLAPGLNTEAFF
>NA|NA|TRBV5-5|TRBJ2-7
TGTGCCAGCAGCTTGAGGGATCCCTACGAGCAGTACTTC
CASSLRDPYEQYF
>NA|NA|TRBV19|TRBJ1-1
TGTGCCAGTAGTATGCAGGAATTTGGGACTGAAGCTTTCTTT
CASSMQEFGTEAFF
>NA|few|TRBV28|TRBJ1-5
TGTGCCAGCAGTTTATTAGGGGGTCACAATCAGCCCCAGCATTTT
CASSLLGGHNQPQHF
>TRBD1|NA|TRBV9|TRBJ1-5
TGTGCCAGCAGTGAGACAGGGGCTCCCAATCAGCCCCAGCATTTT
CASSETGAPNQPQHF
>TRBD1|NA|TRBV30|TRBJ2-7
TGTGCCTGGAGTGGACAGGGGTACGAGCAGTACTTC
CAWSGQGYEQYF
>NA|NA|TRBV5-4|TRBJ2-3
TGTGCCAGCAGCTTGGTGGGGAGCACAGATACGCAGTATTTT
CASSLVGSTDTQYF
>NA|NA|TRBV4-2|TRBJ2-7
TGTGCCAGCAGCCAAGACCTGGACGGTTCATACGAGCAGTACTTC
CASSQDLDGSYEQYF
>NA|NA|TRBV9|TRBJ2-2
TGTGCCAGCAGCAAAGCGGAAACCGGGGAGCTGTTTTTT
CASSKAETGELFF
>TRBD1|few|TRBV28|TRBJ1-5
TGTGCCAGCAGACATCGACAGGGACGCAATCAGCCCCAGCATTTT
CASRHRQGRNQPQHF
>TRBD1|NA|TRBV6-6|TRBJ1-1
TGTGCCACCGTAGGATTCCGGACAGGGGCAGGCACTGAAGCTTTCTTT
CATVGFRTGAGTEAFF
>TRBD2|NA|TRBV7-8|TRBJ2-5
TGTGCCAGCAGCCGGGACGGGCGGGGGGCGACCCAGTACTTC
CASSRDGRGATQYF
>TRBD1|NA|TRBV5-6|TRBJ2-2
TGTGCCAGCAGCCCATCGGACAGGGCGTGGAACACCGGGGAGCTGTTTTTT
CASSPSDRAWNTGELFF
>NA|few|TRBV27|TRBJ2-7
TGTGCCAGCAGTTTTGAAGGGAGCCCCTACGAGCAGTACTTC
CASSFEGSPYEQYF
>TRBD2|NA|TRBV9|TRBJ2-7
TGTGCCAGCAGCACTCATATTGGGACTAGCTACGAGCAGTACTTC
CASSTHIGTSYEQYF
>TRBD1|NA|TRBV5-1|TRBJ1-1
TGCGCCAGCAGCGGCGTCGTTGGACAGGAGAACACTGAAGCTTTCTTT
CASSGVVGQENTEAFF
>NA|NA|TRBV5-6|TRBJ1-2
TGTGCCAGCAGCTTGTACGAGGGTCGCTATGGCTACACCTTC
CASSLYEGRYGYTF
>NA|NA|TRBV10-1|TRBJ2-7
TGCGCCAGCAATGAGGGGCGATACGAGCAGTACTTC
CASNEGRYEQYF
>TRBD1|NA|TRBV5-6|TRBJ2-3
TGTGCCAGCAGCCGGGACAGGGACTTCGACACGCAGTATTTT
CASSRDRDFDTQYF